This T cell receptor (beta chain) was obtained from a study of T-cell reconstitution after alpha-beta-depleted transplantation in children. Study results and caveats: Expanded graft clones, several hundred of them, were reportedly the source of alpha-beta T cells about two months after transplant.

This clonotype occurred many times. What it recognizes is unknown. The V end was cut by 0 bases, the J end by 8 bases, with 10 bases between. The CDR3 sequence is 14 residues long. In germline, CDR1 is LGHNA, CDR2 YNFKEQ. Unique molecular identifiers featured in how the TCRbeta library was prepared. TCRdb fed the PCR reads into MiXCR, producing one record per CDR3 protein. The profile shows 670,000 or so distinct CDR3 sequences, under 15% of them singletons. The sequenced sample was PBMCs, obtained before TCRalphabeta/CD19-depleted stem cell transplant. The gene calls are TRBV4-2 and TRBJ2-2; D might be TRBD2 (5 bases). This sequence was found in a girl aged 2-9 years with congenital amegakaryocytic thrombocytopenia, due to receive a stem cell transplant. The CDR3 loop is CASSQDRELGELFF. The CDR3 coding sequence is TGTGCCAGCAGCCAAGATCGGGAATTGGGGGAGCTGTTTTTT.